This passage covers 27 T cell receptor beta chains from one sample sequenced in a study of blood T cell repertoires in COVID-19. TCRdb's table, derived via immunoSEQ multiplex PCR, lists solely in-frame clones and lacks some. The table has roughly 190,000 clones, approximately 79% seen once. The sample comprised PBMCs or T cells enriched from blood (not recorded which). These receptors all come from a woman aged 60 to 75 with acute COVID-19.

This clone has more than one count but fewer than ten. V and J are TRBV25-1 and TRBJ2-3, with TRBD1 matching 7 bases. This CDR3 comprises 14 residues. The V gene's germline CDR1 is MGHDK and CDR2 SYGVNS. Trimming at V came to 7 bases and at J to 4 bases, leaving 8 bases not matched to a gene. This CDR3 is CASKDRFRADTQYF. CDR3 sequence (DNA): TGTGCCAGCAAGGACAGGTTTCGGGCAGATACGCAGTATTTT.

The rearrangement links TRBV7-8 to TRBJ2-3; 12 bases are a match to TRBD1. Germline assignment: CDR1 SGHVS and CDR2 FQNEAQ. V trimming: 6 bases; J trimming: 5 bases; junction bases outside the gene matches: 15. The length of the CDR3 is 18 residues. The CDR3 region is CASSSWGPGTGGIDTQYF. The CDR3 coding sequence is TGTGCCAGCAGTTCATGGGGGCCCGGGACAGGGGGCATAGATACGCAGTATTTT.

The rearrangement joins TRBV11-2 to TRBJ2-3, with TRBD2 matching over 9 bases. Germline lookup yields CDR1 SGHAT and CDR2 FQNNGV. The CDR3 is 12 residues long. The CDR3 protein is CAAGGNGDTQYF. The CDR3 DNA follows: TGTGCAGCGGGAGGTAATGGCGATACGCAGTATTTT.

This chain links TRBV7-2 with TRBJ1-5; maybe TRBD1 (5 bases). The CDR3 sequence is 15 residues long. Germline lookup yields CDR1 SGHTA and CDR2 FQGNSA. V was clipped by 1 base and J by 6 bases, with 13 bases between them. As DNA, the CDR3 is TGTGCCAGCAGCTTAGTTGGAGGGCAGGGTCAGCCCCAGCATTTT. Its translation: CASSLVGGQGQPQHF.

This sequence joins TRBV4-1 and TRBJ1-1; 10 nucleotides line up with TRBD1. In germline, CDR1 is MGHRA, CDR2 YSYEKL. J gave up 1 base and V 7 bases, and 6 bases lay outside the gene matches. The CDR3 length is 15 residues. CDR3 protein: CASTNRDRGNTEAFF. The CDR3 DNA sequence: TGCGCCAGCACTAACCGGGACAGGGGGAACACTGAAGCTTTCTTT.

The sample holds a few counts of this clone. V is TRBV4-1 and J is TRBJ2-7, with TRBD2 matching over 8 bases. Looked up from germline, CDR1 is MGHRA and CDR2 is YSYEKL. CDR3 length equals 15 residues. V shed 3 bases and J 1 base; nucleotides not matched to a gene: 5. CDR3 nucleotides: TGCGCCAGCAGCCATATGACTAGCGAGTCCTACGAGCAGTACTTC. Its translation: CASSHMTSESYEQYF.

This chain links TRBV7-9 with TRBJ2-2, with D hard to call. This CDR3 contains 12 residues. Germline V gives CDR1 SEHNR, CDR2 FQNEAQ (reference sequence). V was clipped by 1 base and J by 10 bases, with 7 bases between them. This chain's CDR3 is CASSLGLEELFF. CDR3 sequence (DNA): TGTGCCAGCAGCTTAGGTCTAGAGGAGCTGTTTTTT.

This chain uses TRBV5-4 with TRBJ2-1, with D possibly being TRBD2 (5 bases). The CDR3 totals 13 residues. Germline CDR1 is SGHNT and CDR2 is YYREEE (reference sequence). The V end lost 1 base, the J end lost 8 bases, and 10 bases lay between the germline ends. The CDR3 loop reads CASSLPPEDEQFF. The DNA of the CDR3 is TGTGCCAGCAGCTTGCCCCCGGAGGATGAGCAGTTCTTC.

V usage is TRBV6-5 and J usage is TRBJ1-2; D might be TRBD1 (6 bases). The CDR3 has 14 residues. Germline CDR1 and CDR2: MNHEY and SVGAGI. V was clipped by 6 bases and J by 8 bases, with 19 bases between them. In nucleotides, the CDR3 is TGTGCCAGCAGCCAGACAGGAAAACATCAAGGCTACACCTTC. Protein: CASSQTGKHQGYTF.

In DNA, the CDR3 is TGTGCCAGCAGCCTCTCAAAATCAGGGATCTATGGCTACACCTTC. Translated: CASSLSKSGIYGYTF. The V call is TRBV4-2, the J call TRBJ1-2; TRBD1 is a possible D gene (5 bases). This CDR3 contains 15 residues. Germline assignment: CDR1 LGHNA and CDR2 YNFKEQ. V was shortened by 4 bases and J by 4 bases, with 16 bases between the two germline ends.

The V gene is TRBV5-4, the J gene TRBJ2-5; 9 nucleotides align to TRBD1. With V trimmed by 2 bases and J by 5 bases, 4 bases remained unmatched. The CDR3 loop spans 14 amino acids. Germline V gene data show CDR1 as SGHNT and CDR2 as YYREEE (reference sequence). The CDR3 DNA follows: TGTGCCAGCAGCTTCGACAGGGGGAGGGAGACCCAGTACTTC. It is translated as CASSFDRGRETQYF. The entire variable domain, with the rest obtained from reference TRBV5-4 and TRBJ2-5, is as follows: ETGVTQSPTHLIKTRGQQVTLRCSSQSGHNTVSWYQQALGQGPQFIFQYYREEENGRGNFPPRFSGLQFPNYSSELNVNALELDDSALYLCASSFDRGRETQYFGPGTRLLVL.

This clone turned up a few times. V and J are TRBV10-2 and TRBJ1-5; weak D call: TRBD1 (5 bases). The germline CDR1 and CDR2 sequences are WSHSY and SAAADI. CDR3 length: 15 residues. The V gene lost 6 bases and the J gene lost 5 bases, with 17 bases spanning the gap. As DNA, the CDR3 is TGCGCCAGCAGGAGAGACAGCATACCGTATCAGCCCCAGCATTTT. Its protein product is CASRRDSIPYQPQHF.

The chain links TRBV5-6 to TRBJ2-7; tentative D call: TRBD1 (7 bases). V lost 0 bases and J lost 5, with 18 bases in between. The CDR3 has 16 amino acids. The germline V gene encodes CDR1 SGHDT and CDR2 YYEEEE. CDR3 sequence: CASSLDLTGRRHEQYF. The CDR3 DNA follows: TGTGCCAGCAGCTTGGATTTGACAGGGAGGCGGCACGAGCAGTACTTC.

This rearrangement joins TRBV7-8 to TRBJ1-4; weak D call: TRBD1 (6 bases). Germline-derived CDR1 and CDR2 are SGHVS and FQNEAQ. This CDR3 spans 13 amino acids. V dropped 3 bases and J dropped 7 bases, with 9 bases sitting between them. The CDR3: CASSFGGPEKLFF. In DNA form, the CDR3 reads TGTGCCAGCAGCTTCGGGGGGCCTGAAAAACTGTTTTTT.

V gene TRBV6-2 or TRBV6-3 combines with J gene TRBJ2-2; D is unresolved. The V end lost 6 bases, the J end lost 3 bases, and 11 bases lay between the germline ends. Germline values: CDR1 MNHEY, CDR2 SVGEGT. The length of the CDR3 is 14 residues. The DNA for the CDR3 is TGTGCCAGCAGCCCCGACATTGACACCGGGGAGCTGTTTTTT. It is translated as CASSPDIDTGELFF.

The chain employs TRBV19 and TRBJ1-2; 8 bases align to TRBD1. Germline CDR1 and CDR2: LNHDA and SQIVND (reference sequence). CDR3 length: 16 residues. The V gene end was trimmed by 0 bases and the J gene end by 5 bases; junction bases not matched to a gene: 8. The CDR3 coding sequence is TGTGCCAGTAGTATAGAACTTGACAGGGGCCCTTATGGCTACACCTTC. This gives the protein CASSIELDRGPYGYTF. The full variable domain, completed using reference TRBV19 and TRBJ1-2, is DGGITQSPKYLFRKEGQNVTLSCEQNLNHDAMYWYRQDPGQGLRLIYYSQIVNDFQKGDIAEGYSVSREKKESFPLTVTSAQKNPTAFYLCASSIELDRGPYGYTFGSGTRLTVV.

V gene TRBV6-2 or TRBV6-3 combines with J gene TRBJ2-3; the D gene is possibly TRBD1 (5 bases). This CDR3 is built from 14 residues. V was shortened by 4 bases and J by 4 bases, with 12 bases between the two germline ends. Per germline, CDR1 MNHEY and CDR2 SVGEGT. The CDR3 DNA is TGTGCCAGCAGTTCCGGACATTCCGCAGATACGCAGTATTTT. Translating it yields CASSSGHSADTQYF.

The V and J genes are TRBV5-1 and TRBJ1-1, with D possibly matching TRBD1 (6 bases). V lost 4 bases and J lost 8, with 12 bases in between. Germline loops: CDR1 SGHRS, CDR2 YFSETQ. The length of the CDR3 is 12 residues. The CDR3 DNA sequence: TGCGCCAGCAGCCTTGGTACAGGGGAAGCTTTCTTT. Its translation: CASSLGTGEAFF. The full variable domain, completed using reference TRBV5-1 and TRBJ1-1, is KAGVTQTPRYLIKTRGQQVTLSCSPISGHRSVSWYQQTPGQGLQFLFEYFSETQRNKGNFPGRFSGRQFSNSRSEMNVSTLELGDSALYLCASSLGTGEAFFGQGTRLTVV.

The V call is TRBV12-3 or TRBV12-4, the J call TRBJ1-2; D is possibly TRBD1 (5 bases). V shed 4 bases and J shed 5 bases, with 8 bases lying between them. The CDR3 is 12 amino acids. This CDR3 reads CASSSDTYGYTF. The CDR3 DNA follows: TGTGCCAGCAGTTCGGACACTTATGGCTACACCTTC.

V and J are TRBV19 and TRBJ1-2; D uncertain. Trimming took 1 base from V and 6 from J, leaving 12 bases between them. Germline CDR1 is LNHDA and CDR2 is SQIVND (reference sequence). The CDR3 spans 14 residues. The CDR3 loop is CASSIVQERDGYTF. The CDR3 DNA reads as TGTGCCAGTAGTATAGTCCAGGAGAGGGATGGCTACACCTTC.

The chain links TRBV24-1 to TRBJ2-7; D might be TRBD2 (5 bases). V lost 7 bases and J lost 6, with 18 bases in between. The CDR3 is 14 amino acids. Germline CDR1 is KGHDR and CDR2 is SFDVKD. The CDR3 spells CATRGFGGRGEQYF. The DNA for the CDR3 is TGTGCCACCAGGGGTTTTGGCGGGCGAGGCGAGCAGTACTTC.

The gene calls are TRBV6-5 and TRBJ2-7; TRBD2 agrees at 10 bases. Germline loops: CDR1 MNHEY, CDR2 SVGAGI. The CDR3 runs 13 residues. J was trimmed by 3 bases and V by 8 bases; bases with no gene match: 4. CDR3 region: CASRAGGHYEQYV. The CDR3 DNA reads TGTGCCAGCCGAGCGGGGGGGCACTACGAGCAGTACGTC.

The chain links TRBV7-8 to TRBJ1-3; 9 positions match TRBD1. Germline V gene data show CDR1 as SGHVS and CDR2 as FQNEAQ. Losses at the gene ends were 4 bases for V and 9 bases for J; bases not matched to a gene: 4. The CDR3 runs to 13 residues. CDR3: CASSYGTGTTIYF. The CDR3 region has the DNA TGTGCCAGCAGCTACGGGACAGGGACCACCATATATTTT.

V is TRBV7-6 and J is TRBJ1-1; 11 positions agree with TRBD1. CDR1 is SGHVS and CDR2 is FNYEAQ in the germline V gene. The CDR3 has 15 residues. Germline trimming cut 5 bases from V and 4 bases from J; bases unmatched to any gene: 6. Here the CDR3 DNA reads TGTGCCAGCAGCCTCACCGGGACAGGGGGCACTGAAGCTTTCTTT. Translated: CASSLTGTGGTEAFF.

The chain is built from TRBV4-3 and TRBJ2-1; 7 nucleotides agree with TRBD1. With 0 bases clipped from V and 4 bases from J, the junction kept 3 bases outside the gene matches. The germline CDR1 and CDR2 sequences are LGHNA and YSLEER. The CDR3 consists of 15 residues. The CDR3 coding sequence is TGCGCCAGCAGCCAAGAAACAGGGGTTTACAATGAGCAGTTCTTC. Translating gives CASSQETGVYNEQFF.

The chain employs TRBV5-1 and TRBJ2-7; 9 bases fit TRBD1. This CDR3 comprises 13 residues. Germline V gene sequence: CDR1 SGHRS, CDR2 YFSETQ. V dropped 4 bases and J dropped 5; count of bases not matched to a gene: 4. CDR3 DNA: TGCGCCAGCAGCAACAGGGGGCTAGACGAGCAGTACTTC. Protein sequence: CASSNRGLDEQYF.

The gene calls are TRBV19 and TRBJ2-6, with D hard to call. V was trimmed by 3 bases and J by 9 bases, leaving 9 bases between them. This CDR3 spans 13 amino acids. The germline V gene encodes CDR1 LNHDA and CDR2 SQIVND (reference sequence). The CDR3 sequence: CASSISGGNVLTF. The CDR3 DNA reads TGTGCCAGTAGTATTTCGGGTGGCAACGTCCTGACTTTC.